This T cell receptor beta chain was recorded in a study of blood T cell repertoires in COVID-19. Per the original data handling: Estimated nucleated cell counts came from reference gene primer amplification. Libraries were prepared by immunoSEQ multiplex PCR; TCRdb keeps only in-frame clonotypes and omits some of them. V and J calls and clone size come straight from that table; D and trimming were deduced from the DNA. The sample includes about 190,000 clones, 84% seen only once; the top ten take more than 4.5%. The germline CDR1 and CDR2 sequences are LNHDA and SQIVND (reference sequence). This CDR3 region has 16 residues. Trimming stripped 7 bases from V and 3 bases from J, with 22 bases between. This clone was picked up a small number of times.

The rearrangement joins TRBV19 to TRBJ2-7; D is perhaps TRBD2 (6 bases). The sequence was obtained from a woman in her 70s with active or convalescent COVID-19. Sequenced sample: peripheral blood. The DNA of the CDR3 is TGTGCCAGTACCGCCGGGGGAGTTGGCGGGAACTACGAGCAGTACTTC. This codes for CASTAGGVGGNYEQYF.